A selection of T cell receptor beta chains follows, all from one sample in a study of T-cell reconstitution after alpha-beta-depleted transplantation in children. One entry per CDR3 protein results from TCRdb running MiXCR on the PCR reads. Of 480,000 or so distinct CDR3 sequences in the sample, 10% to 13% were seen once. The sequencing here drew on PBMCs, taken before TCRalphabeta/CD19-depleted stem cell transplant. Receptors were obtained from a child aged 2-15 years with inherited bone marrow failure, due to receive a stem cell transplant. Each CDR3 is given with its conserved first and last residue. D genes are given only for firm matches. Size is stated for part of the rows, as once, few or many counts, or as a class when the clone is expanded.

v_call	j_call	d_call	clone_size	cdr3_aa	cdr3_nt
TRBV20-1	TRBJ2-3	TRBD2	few	CSARRLAEATDTQYF	TGCAGTGCTAGACGACTAGCGGAAGCCACAGATACGCAGTATTTT
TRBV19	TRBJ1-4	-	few	CASTAVAGGPEKLFF	TGTGCCAGTACCGCGGTGGCGGGAGGTCCCGAAAAACTGTTTTTT
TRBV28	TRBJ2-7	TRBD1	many	CASSSPSNRGTGYEQYF	TGTGCCAGCAGTTCCCCCTCTAACAGGGGGACTGGATACGAGCAGTACTTC
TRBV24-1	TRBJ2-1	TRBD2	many	CATSEGGLAGYNEQFF	TGTGCCACCAGTGAAGGGGGACTAGCGGGTTACAATGAGCAGTTCTTC
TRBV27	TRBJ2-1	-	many	CASSLGHANEQFF	TGTGCCAGCAGTTTGGGGCATGCGAATGAGCAGTTCTTC
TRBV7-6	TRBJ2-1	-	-	CASSLVFERAHNEQFF	TGTGCCAGCAGCTTAGTGTTCGAGCGGGCCCACAATGAGCAGTTCTTC
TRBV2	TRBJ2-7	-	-	CASSDQGGFTYEQYF	TGTGCCAGCAGTGATCAGGGGGGCTTCACCTACGAGCAGTACTTC
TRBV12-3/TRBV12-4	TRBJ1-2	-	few	CASSQGQFFYGYTF	TGTGCCAGCAGTCAAGGACAGTTCTTTTATGGCTACACCTTC
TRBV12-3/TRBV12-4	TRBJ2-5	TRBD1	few	CASSSHTGGETQYF	TGTGCCAGCAGTTCCCATACAGGGGGTGAGACCCAGTACTTC
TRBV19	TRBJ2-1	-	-	CASSISSGHYNEQFF	TGTGCCAGTAGTATATCGAGCGGCCACTACAATGAGCAGTTCTTC
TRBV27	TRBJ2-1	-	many	CASIVSVGASENEQFF	TGTGCCAGCATCGTAAGTGTGGGAGCATCAGAAAATGAGCAGTTCTTC
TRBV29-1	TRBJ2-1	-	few	CSVVSNNEQFF	TGCAGCGTGGTGTCTAACAATGAGCAGTTCTTC
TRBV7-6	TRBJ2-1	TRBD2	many	CASSFVLAGRRGPYNEQFF	TGTGCCAGCAGCTTCGTGTTAGCGGGACGCCGGGGCCCCTACAATGAGCAGTTCTTC
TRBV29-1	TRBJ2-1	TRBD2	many	CSARTSGGSSYNEQFF	TGCAGCGCCCGTACTAGCGGGGGTAGCTCCTACAATGAGCAGTTCTTC
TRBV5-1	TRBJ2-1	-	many	CAIDRYSSVYYNEQFF	TGCGCCATCGACAGGTACTCTAGCGTTTACTACAATGAGCAGTTCTTC
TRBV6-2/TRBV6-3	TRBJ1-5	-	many	CASSPRDGYNQPQHF	TGTGCCAGCAGTCCCCGGGACGGATACAATCAGCCCCAGCATTTT
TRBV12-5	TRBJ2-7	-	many	CASGLGNEQYF	TGTGCTAGTGGACTGGGCAACGAGCAGTACTTC
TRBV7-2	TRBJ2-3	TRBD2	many	CASSSSGIWDTQYF	TGTGCCAGCAGCTCTAGCGGGATTTGGGATACGCAGTATTTT
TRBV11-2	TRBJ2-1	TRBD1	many	CASSIGQGLYNEQFF	TGTGCCAGCAGCATCGGACAGGGTTTATACAATGAGCAGTTCTTC
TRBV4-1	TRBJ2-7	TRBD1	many	CASSQWDRSYEQYF	TGCGCCAGCAGCCAGTGGGACAGGTCCTACGAGCAGTACTTC
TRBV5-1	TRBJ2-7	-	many	CASSLGPLYEQYF	TGCGCCAGCAGCCTGGGACCGCTTTACGAGCAGTACTTC
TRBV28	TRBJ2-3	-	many	CASSGRARGPDTQYF	TGTGCCAGTTCAGGCCGGGCTAGAGGGCCCGATACGCAGTATTTT
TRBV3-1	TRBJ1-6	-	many	CASSQLGDSPLHF	TGTGCCAGCAGCCAATTAGGGGATTCACCCCTCCACTTT
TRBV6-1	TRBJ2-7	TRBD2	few	CASRGLAGNYEQYF	TGTGCCAGCAGGGGACTAGCGGGCAACTACGAGCAGTACTTC
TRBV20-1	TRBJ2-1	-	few	CSAREGMAEGGHNEQFF	TGCAGTGCTAGAGAGGGGATGGCGGAAGGGGGGCACAATGAGCAGTTCTTC
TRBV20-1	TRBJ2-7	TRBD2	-	CSARDGAGGPWYEQYF	TGCAGTGCTAGAGATGGAGCGGGAGGGCCGTGGTACGAGCAGTACTTC
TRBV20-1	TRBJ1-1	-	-	CSARGDTNTEAFF	TGCAGTGCTAGAGGGGACACGAACACTGAAGCTTTCTTT
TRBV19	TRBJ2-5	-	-	CASSIVRSGDQETQYF	TGTGCCAGTAGTATAGTTCGGTCTGGGGACCAAGAGACCCAGTACTTC
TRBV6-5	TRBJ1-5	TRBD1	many	CASGGDRGGNQPQHF	TGTGCCAGTGGGGGAGACAGGGGTGGCAATCAGCCCCAGCATTTT
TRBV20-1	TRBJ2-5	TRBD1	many	CSASDMTGKETQYF	TGCAGTGCTAGTGATATGACAGGGAAAGAGACCCAGTACTTC